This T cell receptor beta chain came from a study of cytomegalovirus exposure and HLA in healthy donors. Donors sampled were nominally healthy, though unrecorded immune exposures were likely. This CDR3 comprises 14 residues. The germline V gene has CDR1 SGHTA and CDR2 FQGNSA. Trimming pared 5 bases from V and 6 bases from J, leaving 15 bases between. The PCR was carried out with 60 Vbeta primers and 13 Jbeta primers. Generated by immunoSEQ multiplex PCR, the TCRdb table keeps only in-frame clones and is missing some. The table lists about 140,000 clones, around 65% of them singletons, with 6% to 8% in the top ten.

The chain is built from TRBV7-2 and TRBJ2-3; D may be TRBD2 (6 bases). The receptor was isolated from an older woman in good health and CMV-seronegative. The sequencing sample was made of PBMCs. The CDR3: CASSTSLARDTQYF. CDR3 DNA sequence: TGTGCCAGCAGCACGAGCCTAGCGAGGGATACGCAGTATTTT.